This entry describes one TCR beta chain. Trimming pared 5 bases from V and 5 bases from J, leaving 16 bases between. From germline, CDR1 is PRHDT and CDR2 FYEKMQ (reference sequence). This CDR3 contains 16 residues. The assay was immunoSEQ multiplex PCR, and TCRdb's table has in-frame clones only and misses some. The data show approximately 300,000 clones, about 90% seen once. The data were taken from a study of blood T cell repertoires in COVID-19. Sequenced sample: PBMCs or T cells enriched from blood (not recorded which). This TCR derives from a woman aged 18-35 years with acute COVID-19. The chain uses TRBV13 and TRBJ1-6, with D unresolved. CDR3: CASSPSEIGDNSPLHF. The CDR3 DNA reads as TGTGCCAGCAGCCCCTCCGAGATAGGAGATAATTCACCCCTCCACTTT.